These 26 T cell receptor beta chains were sequenced from one sample in a study of CD8+ T cells in alopecia areata. Treatment defined: oral pan-JAK inhibitor, 5-10 mg twice daily. Extracted from the samples, RNA was reverse transcribed into cDNA to serve as the sequencing template. The method was immunoSEQ multiplex PCR; TCRdb's version includes in-frame clones alone and lacks a portion of them. The sample holds 200,000 to 250,000 clones, approximately 57% seen once. The specimen comprised CD4+ T cells sorted from blood, sampled at week 4, from a patient treated with tofacitinib. These receptors originate from a human donor with alopecia areata.

The chain links TRBV28 to TRBJ1-5; 7 nucleotides match TRBD1. The V and J ends lost 3 bases and 10 bases, in that order; junction bases with no gene match: 9. The germline gives CDR1 MDHEN, CDR2 SYDVKM. This CDR3 is 14 amino acids long. The CDR3 is CASSFPGTAIPQHF. The CDR3, as DNA: TGTGCCAGCAGTTTCCCCGGGACAGCTATACCCCAGCATTTT.

The V call is TRBV7-9, the J call TRBJ2-7; D not resolved. This CDR3 comprises 16 residues. The V end lost 4 bases, the J end lost 4 bases, and 20 bases lay between the germline ends. Germline V gene data show CDR1 as SEHNR and CDR2 as FQNEAQ (reference sequence). The DNA for the CDR3 is TGTGCCAGCAGCTCCGGAGAATTTGGGGTTCGATACGAGCAGTACTTC. The encoded protein is CASSSGEFGVRYEQYF. The full variable domain, with the rest looked up from reference TRBV7-9 and TRBJ2-7, is DTGVSQNPRHKITKRGQNVTFRCDPISEHNRLYWYRQTLGQGPEFLTYFQNEAQLEKSRLLSDRFSAERPKGSFSTLEIQRTEQGDSAMYLCASSSGEFGVRYEQYFGPGTRLTVT.

This clone came up a few times. V and J are TRBV30 and TRBJ2-5; D not resolved. V dropped 3 bases and J dropped 5 bases, with 4 bases sitting between them. Per the germline V gene, CDR1 is GTSNPN and CDR2 is SVGIG (reference sequence). CDR3 length equals 10 residues. This chain's CDR3 is CAWRSETQYF. The DNA of the CDR3 is TGTGCCTGGAGAAGTGAGACCCAGTACTTC.

This rearrangement joins TRBV23-1 to TRBJ2-6, with D hard to call. TRBV23-1 is filed as an ORF, its function uncertain. V shed 4 bases and J shed 1 base, with 5 bases lying between them. CDR3 length equals 14 residues. The CDR3 loop reads CASSRVSGANVLTF. CDR3 in DNA: TGCGCCAGCAGTCGCGTTTCTGGGGCCAACGTCCTGACTTTC.

The chain links TRBV27 to TRBJ1-1, with TRBD1 as a possible D gene (6 bases). V was cut by 5 bases and J by 5 bases, with 12 bases left in between. The CDR3 consists of 13 residues. CDR1 MNHEY and CDR2 SMNVEV come from the germline V gene (reference sequence). CDR3: CASSEDSRTEAFF. CDR3 coding DNA: TGTGCCAGCAGTGAGGACAGTAGGACTGAAGCTTTCTTT.

V usage is TRBV27 and J usage is TRBJ1-5; D is unclear. Germline CDR1 reads MNHEY; CDR2 reads SMNVEV (reference sequence). V gave up 2 bases and J gave up 4 bases, with 6 bases separating them. This CDR3 is 13 amino acids long. The CDR3 DNA reads TGTGCCAGCAGTTTAGGGCCAAATCAGCCCCAGCATTTT. Its protein product is CASSLGPNQPQHF.

The chain joins TRBV30 to TRBJ2-7; D could derive from TRBD1 or TRBD2 (5 bases each). V gave up 6 bases and J gave up 2 bases, with 17 bases separating them. The V gene's germline CDR1 is GTSNPN and CDR2 SVGIG (reference sequence). The CDR3 length is 14 residues. The CDR3 loop is CACRARDGTYEQYF. The CDR3 DNA follows: TGTGCCTGCCGAGCACGGGACGGGACCTACGAGCAGTACTTC.

The rearrangement joins TRBV4-3 to TRBJ1-6; 7 bases fit TRBD1. This CDR3 has 14 amino acids. The J segment lost 7 bases and the V segment lost 3 bases, leaving 3 bases of the junction unmatched. Germline lookup yields CDR1 LGHNA and CDR2 YSLEER. The CDR3 region is CASSQLDRNSPLHF. CDR3 bases: TGCGCCAGCAGCCAGCTGGACAGGAATTCACCCCTCCACTTT.

The rearrangement joins TRBV29-1 to TRBJ1-2; D unclear. The CDR3 has 10 residues. CDR1 and CDR2 (germline): SQVTM, ANQGSEA. V lost 5 bases and J lost 10, with 11 bases in between. The chain's CDR3 is CSVHQADYTF. The CDR3 DNA reads TGCAGCGTTCATCAGGCGGACTACACCTTC. The full variable domain, rest sourced from reference TRBV29-1 and TRBJ1-2, is SAVISQKPSRDICQRGTSLTIQCQVDSQVTMMFWYRQQPGQSLTLIATANQGSEATYESGFVIDKFPISRPNLTFSTLTVSNMSPEDSSIYLCSVHQADYTFGSGTRLTVV.

The chain has TRBV25-1 and TRBJ1-2, with D possibly being TRBD1 (5 bases). CDR1 is MGHDK, CDR2 SYGVNS, per germline. This CDR3 contains 18 residues. The germline V and J ends were trimmed by 2 bases and 0 bases, with 19 bases remaining between them. CDR3 residues: CASSEEVSVRGANYGYTF. The CDR3 DNA follows: TGTGCCAGCAGTGAAGAAGTATCGGTCCGGGGGGCTAACTATGGCTACACCTTC.

The rearrangement links TRBV27 to TRBJ2-7, with a weak D call TRBD2 (6 bases). The CDR3 contains 14 residues. Germline CDR1 and CDR2: MNHEY and SMNVEV (reference sequence). Trimming left V 10 bases short and J 6 bases short, with 22 bases between. CDR3 sequence reads: CATHPRDSTTEQYF. The CDR3 DNA follows: TGTGCCACGCACCCACGGGACTCCACTACCGAGCAGTACTTC.

The J gene is TRBJ2-3, the V gene TRBV29-1, with D maybe TRBD1 (5 bases). The length of the CDR3 is 13 residues. Per the germline V gene, CDR1 is SQVTM and CDR2 is ANQGSEA. V dropped 6 bases and J dropped 2 bases, with 12 bases sitting between them. The CDR3 DNA reads TGCAGCGTCAAGGGGCAGTTCACAGATACGCAGTATTTT. Its translation: CSVKGQFTDTQYF.

The chain combines TRBV20-1 with TRBJ1-4; unclear D gene. This CDR3 comprises 11 residues. V was cut by 6 bases and J by 17 bases, with 19 bases left in between. Germline assignment: CDR1 DFQATT and CDR2 SNEGSKA (reference sequence). CDR3 DNA sequence: TGCAGTGCCAGTACTAGGGTCAATCTTTTTTTT. Amino acids: CSASTRVNLFF.

This rearrangement joins TRBV5-4 to TRBJ2-7; no firm D call. Germline V gene data show CDR1 as SGHNT and CDR2 as YYREEE (reference sequence). The CDR3 contains 14 residues. With 3 bases removed from V and 1 base from J, the gap between germline ends came to 11 bases. The CDR3 loop reads CASSSGLVSYEQYF. DNA of the CDR3: TGTGCCAGCAGCTCCGGGCTAGTATCCTACGAGCAGTACTTC. The variable domain in full, with the rest retrieved from reference TRBV5-4 and TRBJ2-7, is ETGVTQSPTHLIKTRGQQVTLRCSSQSGHNTVSWYQQALGQGPQFIFQYYREEENGRGNFPPRFSGLQFPNYSSELNVNALELDDSALYLCASSSGLVSYEQYFGPGTRLTVT.

The genes are TRBV29-1 and TRBJ2-7; D tentatively reads TRBD1 or TRBD2 (5 bases each). This CDR3 spans 15 amino acids. Trimming removed 6 bases from V and 7 bases from J, with 25 bases in between. From germline, CDR1 is SQVTM and CDR2 ANQGSEA. The DNA for the CDR3 is TGCAGCGTCGGGGCCACGAAAACTTCTCCGGGAGAGCAGTACTTC. Amino acid sequence: CSVGATKTSPGEQYF.

The chain links TRBV5-1 to TRBJ2-1; either TRBD1 or TRBD2 may supply D (6 bases each). This CDR3 region has 17 residues. Trimming cost V 0 bases and J 4 bases, with 17 bases left between them. Per germline, CDR1 SGHRS and CDR2 YFSETQ. DNA of the CDR3: TGCGCCAGCAGCTTGGCCTGGGCCAGGGGAGGATACAATGAGCAGTTCTTC. Its protein is CASSLAWARGGYNEQFF.

The chain combines TRBV5-4 with TRBJ1-5; D uncertain. V was trimmed by 2 bases and J by 1 base, leaving 7 bases between them. There are 14 residues in the CDR3. Germline assignment: CDR1 SGHNT and CDR2 YYREEE (reference sequence). The CDR3 here is CASSFGASNQPQHF. Here the CDR3 DNA reads TGTGCCAGCAGCTTTGGCGCGAGCAATCAGCCCCAGCATTTT.

DNA for the CDR3: TGCAGCGTTGCTCTACAGAAGAACACTGAAGCTTTCTTT. This encodes CSVALQKNTEAFF. The rearrangement uses TRBV29-1 and TRBJ1-1; D remains ambiguous. In germline, CDR1 is SQVTM, CDR2 ANQGSEA. CDR3 length: 13 amino acids. Trimming pared 4 bases from V and 1 base from J, leaving 10 bases between. The whole variable domain, filled in from reference TRBV29-1 and TRBJ1-1, reads SAVISQKPSRDICQRGTSLTIQCQVDSQVTMMFWYRQQPGQSLTLIATANQGSEATYESGFVIDKFPISRPNLTFSTLTVSNMSPEDSSIYLCSVALQKNTEAFFGQGTRLTVV.

This chain uses TRBV5-1 with TRBJ2-3; maybe TRBD1 (6 bases). The CDR3 extends over 14 amino acids. The germline V gene has CDR1 SGHRS and CDR2 YFSETQ. The V end was cut by 1 base, the J end by 5 bases, with 11 bases between. CDR3 coding DNA: TGCGCCAGCAGCTTGTTTACAGGGCAAGATACGCAGTATTTT. Its protein product is CASSLFTGQDTQYF.

The chain recombines TRBV19 with TRBJ1-5; TRBD1 agrees at 8 bases. V shed 5 bases and J 6 bases; nucleotides not matched to a gene: 3. The CDR3 has 13 amino acids. Germline V gene lookup returns CDR1 LNHDA and CDR2 SQIVND (reference sequence). The CDR3 DNA follows: TGTGCCAGTAGTGGACAGGGTACTCAGCCCCAGCATTTT. Its translation is CASSGQGTQPQHF.

V is TRBV27 and J is TRBJ1-2, with D perhaps TRBD1 (6 bases). Germline loops: CDR1 MNHEY, CDR2 SMNVEV (reference sequence). There are 12 residues in the CDR3. V was pared by 5 bases and J by 6 bases, with 10 bases between. The CDR3 loop is CASSSTGNGYTF. The DNA of the CDR3 is TGTGCCAGCAGTAGTACAGGGAATGGCTACACCTTC.

This clone was observed a few times. V gene TRBV5-6 combines with J gene TRBJ2-5; 9 nucleotides agree with TRBD2. Germline V gives CDR1 SGHDT, CDR2 YYEEEE. The CDR3 consists of 16 residues. The V gene end was trimmed by 10 bases and the J gene end by 2 bases; junction bases not matched to a gene: 15. CDR3 protein: CAASMRGSGGQETQYF. The DNA of the CDR3 is TGTGCCGCATCCATGCGCGGTAGCGGGGGACAAGAGACCCAGTACTTC.

The chain carries TRBV30 and TRBJ1-1; D uncertain. This CDR3 is 12 amino acids long. The V gene lost 4 bases and the J gene lost 1 base, with 7 bases spanning the gap. In germline, CDR1 is GTSNPN, CDR2 SVGIG (reference sequence). The CDR3 DNA follows: TGTGCCTGGAAACAGCGGAACACTGAAGCTTTCTTT. Amino acid sequence: CAWKQRNTEAFF.

V is TRBV27 and J is TRBJ2-1, with TRBD2 matching over 12 bases. CDR3 length: 15 residues. Germline V CDR1 and CDR2: MNHEY, SMNVEV (reference sequence). The trim removed 4 bases at V and 5 bases at J, leaving 3 bases unmatched. The CDR3 spells CASSSLAGGHNEQFF. CDR3 nucleotide sequence: TGTGCCAGCAGTTCCCTAGCGGGGGGGCACAATGAGCAGTTCTTC.

The V call is TRBV7-9, the J call TRBJ1-6; TRBD1 is a possible D gene (6 bases). The ends were cut back, 6 bases at V and 5 bases at J, with 11 bases in the middle. Germline lookup yields CDR1 SEHNR and CDR2 FQNEAQ (reference sequence). The length of the CDR3 is 14 residues. CDR3 nucleotide sequence: TGTGCCAGCAGAAACAGGGATAATAATTCACCCCTCCACTTT. Its translation is CASRNRDNNSPLHF.

This clone has only a few counts. The chain combines TRBV7-2 with TRBJ1-2; 7 nucleotides agree with TRBD1. In germline, CDR1 is SGHTA, CDR2 FQGNSA. V gave up 6 bases and J gave up 3 bases; unmatched junction bases: 7. This CDR3 comprises 14 residues. The DNA for the CDR3 is TGTGCCAGCAGGACAGGGCTCAAATACTATGGCTACACCTTC. Translation: CASRTGLKYYGYTF.